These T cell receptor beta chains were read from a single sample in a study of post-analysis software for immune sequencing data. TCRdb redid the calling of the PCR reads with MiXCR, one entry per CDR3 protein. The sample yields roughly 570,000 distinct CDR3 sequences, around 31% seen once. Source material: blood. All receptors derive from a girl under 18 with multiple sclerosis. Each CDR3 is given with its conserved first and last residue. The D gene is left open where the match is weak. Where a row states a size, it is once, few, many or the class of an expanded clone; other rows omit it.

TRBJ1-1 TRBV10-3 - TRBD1 CAISDRGRRNTEAFF TGTGCCATCAGTGATAGGGGGCGCCGGAACACTGAAGCTTTCTTT
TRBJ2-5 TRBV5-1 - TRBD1 CASSEGQGAQETQYF TGCGCCAGCAGCGAAGGACAGGGGGCCCAAGAGACCCAGTACTTC
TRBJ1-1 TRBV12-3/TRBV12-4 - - CASSFSWGTDTEAFF TGTGCCAGCAGTTTCAGTTGGGGGACGGACACTGAAGCTTTCTTT
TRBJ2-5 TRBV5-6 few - CASSLVLLRTQYF TGTGCCAGCAGCTTGGTTTTGCTCCGGACCCAGTACTTC
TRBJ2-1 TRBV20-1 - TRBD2 CSAPQTSGGANEQFF TGCAGTGCTCCCCAGACTAGCGGGGGGGCGAATGAGCAGTTCTTC
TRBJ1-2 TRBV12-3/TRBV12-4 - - CASRMGGSGGYTF TGTGCCAGCAGGATGGGGGGAAGCGGTGGCTACACCTTC
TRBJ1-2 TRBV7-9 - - CASSSLSSAGNNYGYTF TGTGCCAGCAGCTCCTTAAGCTCGGCAGGAAACAATTATGGCTACACCTTC
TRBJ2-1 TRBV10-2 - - CASTGDGTDYNEQFF TGCGCCAGCACGGGGGACGGGACAGATTACAATGAGCAGTTCTTC
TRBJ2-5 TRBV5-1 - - CASSLVEGGVETQYF TGCGCCAGCAGCTTGGTCGAGGGGGGAGTAGAGACCCAGTACTTC
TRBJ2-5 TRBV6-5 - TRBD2 CASSYGLAGLLETQYF TGTGCCAGCAGCTATGGACTAGCGGGGCTTTTAGAGACCCAGTACTTC
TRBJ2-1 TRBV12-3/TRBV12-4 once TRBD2 CATRTSGYNERFF TGTGCCACTCGGACTAGCGGCTACAATGAGCGGTTCTTC
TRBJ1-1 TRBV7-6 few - CASSLGGDTNTEAFF TGTGCCAGCAGCTTAGGGGGAGACACGAACACTGAAGCTTTCTTT
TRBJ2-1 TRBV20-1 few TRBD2 CSADGGYTGRNEQFF TGCAGTGCTGACGGGGGGTATACTGGGAGGAATGAGCAGTTCTTC
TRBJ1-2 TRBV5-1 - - CASSLEAADYGYTF TGCGCCAGCAGCTTGGAGGCGGCTGACTATGGCTACACCTTC
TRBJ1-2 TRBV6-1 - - CASGTFASGYTF TGTGCCAGCGGTACTTTTGCAAGTGGCTACACCTTC
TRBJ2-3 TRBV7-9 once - CASSKLGLSTDTQYF TGTGCCAGCAGTAAGCTGGGACTGAGCACAGATACGCAGTATTTT
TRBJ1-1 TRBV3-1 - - CACSGKGLKGGFF TGTGCCTGCAGCGGAAAAGGGCTTAAGGGGGGTTTCTTT
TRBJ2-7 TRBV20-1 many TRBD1 CSARDPGQGTYEQYF TGCAGTGCTAGAGATCCGGGACAGGGGACCTACGAGCAGTACTTC
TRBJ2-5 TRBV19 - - CASSIKEFALGGLETQYF TGTGCCAGTAGTATTAAAGAGTTCGCGTTGGGAGGACTAGAGACCCAGTACTTC
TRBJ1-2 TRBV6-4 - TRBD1 CASSDSTRGQGNYGYTF TGTGCCAGCAGTGACTCTACCAGGGGACAGGGAAACTATGGCTACACCTTC
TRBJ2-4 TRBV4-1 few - CASSQVGVGIQYF TGCGCCAGCAGCCAAGTAGGGGTTGGCATTCAGTACTTC
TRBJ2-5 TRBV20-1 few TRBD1 CSASPLFLRDRGRETQYF TGCAGTGCTTCTCCCCTCTTTTTACGAGACAGGGGAAGAGAGACCCAGTACTTC
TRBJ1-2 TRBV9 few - CASSVGQGSGYTF TGTGCCAGCAGCGTAGGGCAGGGGAGTGGCTACACCTTC
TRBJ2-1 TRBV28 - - CASSPHLGTLMNEQFF TGTGCCAGCAGTCCACACTTGGGGACACTAATGAATGAGCAGTTCTTC
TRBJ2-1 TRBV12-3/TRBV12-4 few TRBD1 CASSFHRGSYNEQFF TGTGCCAGCAGTTTCCACAGGGGTTCCTACAATGAGCAGTTCTTC
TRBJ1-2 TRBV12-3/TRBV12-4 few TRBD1 CASTPTGINGYTF TGTGCCAGCACACCGACAGGGATTAATGGCTACACCTTC
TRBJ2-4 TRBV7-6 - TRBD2 CASSPYSGGAVGKNIQYF TGTGCCAGCAGCCCCTATAGCGGGGGGGCTGTGGGCAAAAACATTCAGTACTTC
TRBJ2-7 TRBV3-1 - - CASSQDGAVDGRYEQYF TGTGCCAGCAGCCAAGATGGGGCAGTTGATGGACGCTACGAGCAGTACTTC
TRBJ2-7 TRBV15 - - CATSREGGVHEQYF TGTGCCACCAGCAGAGAGGGGGGAGTTCACGAGCAGTACTTC
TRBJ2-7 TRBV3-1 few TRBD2 CASSPTGTSGGAGPSEQYF TGTGCCAGCAGCCCGACCGGGACTAGCGGGGGGGCCGGTCCAAGCGAGCAGTACTTC
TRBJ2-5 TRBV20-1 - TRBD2 CSARRGWEAGRYQETQYF TGCAGTGCTAGGAGGGGTTGGGAAGCGGGGAGGTACCAAGAGACCCAGTACTTC
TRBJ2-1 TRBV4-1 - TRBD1 CASSPRTGALNNEQFF TGCGCCAGCAGCCCCCGAACAGGGGCCTTAAACAATGAGCAGTTCTTC
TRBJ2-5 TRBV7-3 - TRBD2 CASSSVGLELGQETQYF TGTGCCAGCAGCTCAGTGGGACTAGAATTGGGCCAAGAGACCCAGTACTTC
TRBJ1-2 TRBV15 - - CATSRAGWDYGYTF TGTGCCACCAGCAGAGCAGGATGGGACTATGGCTACACCTTC
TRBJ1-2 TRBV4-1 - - CASSQDGNNHYGYTF TGCGCCAGCAGCCAAGATGGGAACAACCACTATGGCTACACCTTC
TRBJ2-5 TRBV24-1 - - CATSDPPRTAQETQYF TGTGCTACCAGTGACCCCCCTCGGACGGCCCAAGAGACCCAGTACTTC
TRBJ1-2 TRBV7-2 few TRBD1 CASSSDRGLRCTF TGTGCCAGCAGCTCTGACAGGGGGCTTAGGTGCACCTTC
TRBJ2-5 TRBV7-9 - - CASRTVEETQYF TGTGCCAGCAGGACCGTAGAGGAGACCCAGTACTTC
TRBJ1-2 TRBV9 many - CASSISGTYGYTF TGTGCCAGCAGCATCTCAGGGACCTATGGCTACACCTTC
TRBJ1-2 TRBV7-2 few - CASSQDTLNYGYTF TGTGCCAGCAGCCAGGACACCCTTAACTATGGCTACACCTTC
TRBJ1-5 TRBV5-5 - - CASSLGPHGSNQPQHF TGTGCCAGCAGCTTGGGGCCCCACGGTAGCAATCAGCCCCAGCATTTT
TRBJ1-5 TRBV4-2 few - CASSQLSNQPQHF TGTGCCAGCAGCCAATTATCCAATCAGCCCCAGCATTTT
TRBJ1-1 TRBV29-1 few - CSVAGASLNTEAFF TGCAGCGTCGCTGGAGCGTCCCTGAACACTGAAGCTTTCTTT
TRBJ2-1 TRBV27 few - CASKARGAVEQFF TGTGCCAGCAAGGCGAGAGGTGCCGTTGAGCAGTTCTTC
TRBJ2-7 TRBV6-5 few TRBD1 CASSYAFGDSSYEQYF TGTGCCAGCAGTTACGCGTTTGGGGACAGCTCCTACGAGCAGTACTTC
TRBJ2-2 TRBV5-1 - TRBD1 CASSLDRGPPNTGELFF TGCGCCAGCAGCTTAGACAGGGGGCCGCCGAACACCGGGGAGCTGTTTTTT
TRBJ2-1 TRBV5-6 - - CASSLTWGTEQFF TGTGCCAGCAGCTTGACCTGGGGGACTGAGCAGTTCTTC
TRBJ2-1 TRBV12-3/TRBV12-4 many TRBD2 CASSGGHNEQFF TGTGCCAGTAGCGGGGGACACAATGAGCAGTTCTTC
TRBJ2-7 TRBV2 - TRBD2 CASVIAGGLYEQYF TGTGCCAGCGTGATAGCGGGGGGGCTCTACGAGCAGTACTTC
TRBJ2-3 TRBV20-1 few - CSTIRGARDTQYF TGCAGTACAATCCGGGGGGCAAGAGATACGCAGTATTTT
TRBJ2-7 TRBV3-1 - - CASSQEDGGGYF TGTGCCAGCAGCCAAGAAGATGGGGGCGGGTACTTC
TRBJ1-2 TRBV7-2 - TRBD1 CASSPPGQGYTF TGTGCCAGCAGCCCGCCGGGACAGGGGTACACCTTC
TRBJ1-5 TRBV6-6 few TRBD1 CASSYSDREWNQPQHF TGTGCCAGCAGTTACTCCGACAGGGAATGGAATCAGCCCCAGCATTTT
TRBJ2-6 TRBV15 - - CATSRGGRVTGANVLTF TGTGCCACCAGCAGAGGGGGCAGGGTAACTGGGGCCAACGTCCTGACTTTC
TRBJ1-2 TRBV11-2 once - CASSLEQGDGYTF TGTGCCAGCAGCTTGGAACAGGGTGATGGCTACACCTTC